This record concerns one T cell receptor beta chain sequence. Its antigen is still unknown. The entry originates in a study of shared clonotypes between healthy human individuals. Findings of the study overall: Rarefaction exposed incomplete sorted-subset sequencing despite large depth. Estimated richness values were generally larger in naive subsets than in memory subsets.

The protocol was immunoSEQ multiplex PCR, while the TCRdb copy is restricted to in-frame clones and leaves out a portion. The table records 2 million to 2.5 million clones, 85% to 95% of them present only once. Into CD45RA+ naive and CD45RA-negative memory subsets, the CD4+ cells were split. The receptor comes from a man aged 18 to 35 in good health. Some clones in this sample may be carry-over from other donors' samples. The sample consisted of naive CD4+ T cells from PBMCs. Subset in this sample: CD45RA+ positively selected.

In DNA, the CDR3 is TGTGCCAGCAGCGGGGACAGGGTGAACACTGAAGCTTTCTTT. It specifies CASSGDRVNTEAFF. This chain links TRBV11-1 with TRBJ1-1; 9 bases agree with TRBD1. With 5 bases clipped from V and 0 bases from J, the junction kept 1 base outside the gene matches. Looked up from germline, CDR1 is SGHAT and CDR2 is FQDESV (reference sequence). The CDR3 is made up of 14 amino acids.